This entry lists 20 T cell receptor beta chains sequenced from one sample in a study of blood T cells in healthy people across ages. Next came a second PCR, run for about 6 to 12 cycles, which used a sample-barcoded 5' primer along with a J-beta primer mix. TCRdb reanalysed the 5' RACE reads using MiXCR and keeps one entry per CDR3 protein. This table holds about 570,000 distinct CDR3 sequences, 27% found once. The sequencing sample was made of blood. The receptor source for this set is a woman between 65 and 79 years old in good health.

This chain joins TRBV13 and TRBJ2-4; no clear D gene. Trimming cost V 5 bases and J 3 bases, with 11 bases left between them. This CDR3 has 14 residues. The germline CDR1 and CDR2 sequences are PRHDT and FYEKMQ (reference sequence). The DNA of the CDR3 is TGTGCCAGCAGCCTTGGAGTAAGCAAAAACATTCAGTACTTC. It specifies CASSLGVSKNIQYF.

The genes are TRBV5-1 and TRBJ2-7; D call uncertain. Germline-derived CDR1 and CDR2 are SGHRS and YFSETQ. CDR3 size: 14 residues. The V gene lost 4 bases and the J gene lost 9 bases, with 20 bases spanning the gap. This CDR3 is CASSVDGSDIAQYF. The CDR3 DNA reads TGCGCCAGCAGCGTAGATGGGTCAGACATAGCGCAGTACTTC.

V and J are TRBV6-2 or TRBV6-3 and TRBJ1-2; possible D gene TRBD1, 6 bases. CDR3 size: 13 residues. The ends were cut back, 0 bases at V and 12 bases at J, with 14 bases in the middle. In germline, CDR1 is MNHEY, CDR2 SVGEGT. The CDR3 DNA reads as TGTGCCAGCAGTTACTCACAGGGCCCGGTTCACACCTTC. It yields the protein CASSYSQGPVHTF.

The V gene is TRBV7-2, the J gene TRBJ2-7, with D hard to call. V lost 3 bases, J lost 5 bases, and 11 bases lay in between. The CDR3 is 13 amino acids. Germline V gene lookup returns CDR1 SGHTA and CDR2 FQGNSA. CDR3 sequence (DNA): TGTGCCAGCAGCTTCGGGTTGCCCCACGAGCAGTACTTC. Translating gives CASSFGLPHEQYF.

This rearrangement joins TRBV20-1 to TRBJ1-1; TRBD1 is a possible D gene (5 bases). Trimming removed 5 bases at V and 1 base at J, with 14 bases between. The CDR3 spans 14 residues. Germline values: CDR1 DFQATT, CDR2 SNEGSKA (reference sequence). The CDR3 sequence is CSAGGNQGNTEAFF. The CDR3 DNA is TGCAGTGCTGGGGGGAACCAGGGGAACACTGAAGCTTTCTTT.

This clonotype was seen just once. The chain combines TRBV5-1 with TRBJ2-3; tentatively, D is TRBD2 (6 bases). Germline lookup yields CDR1 SGHRS and CDR2 YFSETQ. V lost 5 bases and J 3 bases, leaving 19 bases between the germline ends. This CDR3 contains 16 residues. The CDR3 sequence is CASSFSPGLRTDTQYF. The DNA for the CDR3 is TGCGCCAGCAGTTTCTCCCCGGGACTCAGAACAGATACGCAGTATTTT. The full variable domain, in which reference TRBV5-1 and TRBJ2-3 provide the parts outside the CDR3, is KAGVTQTPRYLIKTRGQQVTLSCSPISGHRSVSWYQQTPGQGLQFLFEYFSETQRNKGNFPGRFSGRQFSNSRSEMNVSTLELGDSALYLCASSFSPGLRTDTQYFGPGTRLTVL.

This chain connects TRBV7-2 to TRBJ2-1; 9 bases map to TRBD2. Germline CDR1 and CDR2: SGHTA and FQGNSA. This CDR3 is built from 16 residues. The J segment lost 0 bases and the V segment lost 7 bases, leaving 7 bases of the junction unmatched. CDR3 sequence reads: CASTRSGGSSYNEQFF. The CDR3 DNA reads TGTGCCAGCACGCGGAGCGGGGGGAGCTCCTACAATGAGCAGTTCTTC.

V is TRBV29-1 and J is TRBJ1-2; 7 bases map to TRBD1. V lost 7 bases, J lost 2 bases, and 7 bases stayed unmatched. CDR3 size: 13 residues. Per germline, CDR1 SQVTM and CDR2 ANQGSEA. The CDR3 bases are TGCAGCGATTTAGGGGGCTCGAACTATGGCTACACCTTC. Translated, it gives CSDLGGSNYGYTF.

The chain employs TRBV18 and TRBJ2-4; tentative D call: TRBD2 (5 bases). The CDR3 runs 14 residues. In germline, CDR1 is KGHSH, CDR2 LQKENI. V was cut by 0 bases and J by 7 bases, with 10 bases left in between. CDR3 bases: TGTGCCAGCTCACCACCTAGCGTGGGTAACATTCAGTACTTC. Its translation is CASSPPSVGNIQYF.

This rearrangement joins TRBV20-1 to TRBJ1-6, with D possibly being TRBD1 (5 bases). V lost 0 bases to trimming and J lost 8 bases, with 14 bases between them. CDR1 and CDR2 from the germline V gene are DFQATT and SNEGSKA (reference sequence). The CDR3 loop spans 15 amino acids. The CDR3 DNA is TGCAGTGCTAGAGACTCACAGGTTGAGGATTCACCCCTCCACTTT. As protein: CSARDSQVEDSPLHF.

This clonotype was found a few times. This sequence joins TRBV9 and TRBJ2-5, with D unclear. This CDR3 is 13 amino acids long. The V gene's germline CDR1 is SGDLS and CDR2 YYNGEE. Trimming took off 5 bases at V and 1 base at J, with 9 bases between the two ends. The CDR3, as DNA: TGTGCCAGCAGTCCGGACGTCCAAGAGACCCAGTACTTC. Encoded protein: CASSPDVQETQYF.

This clonotype was found a few times. The chain couples TRBV29-1 to TRBJ2-7; 10 bases match TRBD1. CDR3 size: 14 residues. The germline V gene has CDR1 SQVTM and CDR2 ANQGSEA. The V and J ends lost 6 bases and 0 bases, in that order; junction bases with no gene match: 5. The CDR3 DNA follows: TGCAGCGTCACCGGGACAGGGGTCTCCTACGAGCAGTACTTC. Protein product: CSVTGTGVSYEQYF.

V usage is TRBV12-3 or TRBV12-4 and J usage is TRBJ1-4, with a weak D call TRBD1 (6 bases). The CDR3 consists of 14 residues. Trimming took 5 bases from V and 5 from J, leaving 12 bases between them. Written as DNA, the CDR3 is TGTGCCAGCAGTACCGACAGGACGAATGAAAAACTGTTTTTT. It specifies CASSTDRTNEKLFF.

The chain employs TRBV3-1 and TRBJ2-2, with no clear D. V was trimmed by 0 bases and J by 8 bases, leaving 7 bases between them. Germline V lookup: CDR1 LGHDT, CDR2 YNNKEL (reference sequence). The CDR3 has 13 residues. CDR3 in amino acids: CASSQDKVGELFF. In DNA form, the CDR3 reads TGTGCCAGCAGCCAAGATAAGGTGGGGGAGCTGTTTTTT.

A single count supports this clonotype. The V gene is TRBV7-6, the J gene TRBJ2-5; D gene unclear. V gave up 5 bases and J gave up 8 bases, with 12 bases separating them. The CDR3 spans 12 residues. Germline V CDR1 and CDR2: SGHVS, FNYEAQ. The CDR3 DNA is TGTGCCAGCAGCGAGAACTGGCTTACCCAGTACTTC. This translates into CASSENWLTQYF.

This clonotype was seen a few times. The chain couples TRBV20-1 to TRBJ1-4; D unresolved. The germline V gene encodes CDR1 DFQATT and CDR2 SNEGSKA (reference sequence). The V gene lost 3 bases and the J gene lost 1 base, with 9 bases spanning the gap. The CDR3 contains 14 residues. The CDR3 loop reads CSASGHGTNEKLFF. Here the CDR3 DNA reads TGCAGTGCTAGCGGGCATGGAACTAATGAAAAACTGTTTTTT.

This clonotype was picked up a small number of times. The CDR3: CASSQGTGSNEQFF. CDR3 in DNA: TGCGCCAGCAGCCAAGGCACAGGGAGCAATGAGCAGTTCTTC. The chain employs TRBV4-3 and TRBJ2-5, with a possible D match to TRBD1 (6 bases). The DNA end is a closer match to TRBJ2-1, so the J assignment may be wrong. The CDR3 is 14 residues long. Germline lookup yields CDR1 LGHNA and CDR2 YSLEER.

This clonotype was counted at least ten times. The chain links TRBV12-1 to TRBJ2-1; TRBD1, the D gene given by the table, was not confirmed from the DNA. TRBV12-1 is a pseudogene locus. CDR3 length: 18 residues. The CDR3 region has the DNA TGTGCCAGCAGCCTGGGGGTTGGTGGCCTTATATCCTACAATGAGCAGTTCTTC. Its protein is CASSLGVGGLISYNEQFF.

This clonotype came up a few times. The CDR3 sequence: CASSPQGDSYEQYF. CDR3 sequence (DNA): TGTGCCAGCAGCCCCCAGGGTGATTCCTACGAGCAGTACTTC. The gene calls are TRBV7-3 and TRBJ2-5, with a possible D match to TRBD1 (5 bases). TRBJ2-7 explains the end of the DNA better; the J call may be wrong. CDR1 is SGHTA and CDR2 is FQGTGA in the germline V gene. This CDR3 is 14 amino acids long.

This rearrangement joins TRBV7-9 to TRBJ2-5, with 7 bases identical to TRBD2. Germline V gene lookup returns CDR1 SEHNR and CDR2 FQNEAQ (reference sequence). This CDR3 has 14 amino acids. The V segment lost 2 bases and the J segment 4 bases; nucleotides outside the gene matches: 4. The CDR3 region has the DNA TGTGCCAGCAGCTTACAGACTAGCAGAGAGACCCAGTACTTC. Its protein is CASSLQTSRETQYF.